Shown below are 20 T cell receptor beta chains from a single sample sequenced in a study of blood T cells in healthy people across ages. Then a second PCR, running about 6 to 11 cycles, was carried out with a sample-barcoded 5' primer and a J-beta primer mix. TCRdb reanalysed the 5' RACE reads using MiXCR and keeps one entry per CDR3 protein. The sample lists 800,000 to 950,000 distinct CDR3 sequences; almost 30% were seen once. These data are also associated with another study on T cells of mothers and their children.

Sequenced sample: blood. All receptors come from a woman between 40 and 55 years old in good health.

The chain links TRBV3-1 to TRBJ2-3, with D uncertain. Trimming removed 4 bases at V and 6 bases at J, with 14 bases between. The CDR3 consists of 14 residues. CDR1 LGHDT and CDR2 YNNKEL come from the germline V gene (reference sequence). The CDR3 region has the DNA TGTGCCAGCAGCCTGAACGGGTATCGTGATACGCAGTATTTT. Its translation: CASSLNGYRDTQYF.

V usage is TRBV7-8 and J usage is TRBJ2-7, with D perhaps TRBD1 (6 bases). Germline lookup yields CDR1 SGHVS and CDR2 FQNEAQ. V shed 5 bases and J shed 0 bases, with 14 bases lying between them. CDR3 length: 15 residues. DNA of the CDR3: TGTGCCAGCAGCCCCCATACAGGGTACTCCTACGAGCAGTACTTC. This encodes CASSPHTGYSYEQYF.

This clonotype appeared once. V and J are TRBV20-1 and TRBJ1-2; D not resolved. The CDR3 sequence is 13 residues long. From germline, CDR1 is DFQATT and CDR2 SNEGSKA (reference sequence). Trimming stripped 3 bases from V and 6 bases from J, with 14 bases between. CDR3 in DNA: TGCAGTGCTAGGGAAAAGGCTTATAATGGCTACACCTTC. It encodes CSAREKAYNGYTF.

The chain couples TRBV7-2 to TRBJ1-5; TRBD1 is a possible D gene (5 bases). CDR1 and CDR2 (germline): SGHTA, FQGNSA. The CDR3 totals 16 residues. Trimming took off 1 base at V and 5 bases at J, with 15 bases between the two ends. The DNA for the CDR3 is TGTGCCAGCAGCTTAGTCGGTCAGGGTGGACATCAGCCCCAGCATTTT. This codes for CASSLVGQGGHQPQHF.

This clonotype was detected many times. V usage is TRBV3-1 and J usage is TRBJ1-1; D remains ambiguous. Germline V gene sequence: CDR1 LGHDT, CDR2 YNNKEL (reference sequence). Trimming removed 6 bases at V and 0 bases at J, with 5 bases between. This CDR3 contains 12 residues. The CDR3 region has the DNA TGTGCCAGCAGTCGAGTGAACACTGAAGCTTTCTTT. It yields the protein CASSRVNTEAFF.

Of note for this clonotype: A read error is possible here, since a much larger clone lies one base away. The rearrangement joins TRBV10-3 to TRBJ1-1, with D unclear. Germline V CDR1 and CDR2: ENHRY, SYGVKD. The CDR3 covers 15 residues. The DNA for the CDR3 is TGTGCCGTCAGTGAGACGGGCCTCTGGAACACTGAAGCTTTCTTT. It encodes CAVSETGLWNTEAFF.

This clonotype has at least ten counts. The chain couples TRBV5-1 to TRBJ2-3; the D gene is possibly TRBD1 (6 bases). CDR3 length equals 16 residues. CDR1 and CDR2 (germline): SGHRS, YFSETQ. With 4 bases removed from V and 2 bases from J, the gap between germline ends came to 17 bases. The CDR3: CASSITGRQDTDTQYF. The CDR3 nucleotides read TGCGCCAGCAGCATTACAGGGCGACAAGACACAGATACGCAGTATTTT. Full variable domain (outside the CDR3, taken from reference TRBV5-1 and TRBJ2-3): KAGVTQTPRYLIKTRGQQVTLSCSPISGHRSVSWYQQTPGQGLQFLFEYFSETQRNKGNFPGRFSGRQFSNSRSEMNVSTLELGDSALYLCASSITGRQDTDTQYFGPGTRLTVL.

Here the CDR3 reads CASSPGQGIVHEQYF. The DNA for the CDR3 is TGTGCCAGCAGCCCGGGACAGGGGATAGTCCACGAGCAGTACTTC. This chain joins TRBV4-2 and TRBJ2-7; 10 bases map to TRBD1. Germline V gives CDR1 LGHNA, CDR2 YNFKEQ. V shed 4 bases, J shed 5 bases, and the junction held 8 bases outside the gene matches. The CDR3 sequence is 15 residues long.

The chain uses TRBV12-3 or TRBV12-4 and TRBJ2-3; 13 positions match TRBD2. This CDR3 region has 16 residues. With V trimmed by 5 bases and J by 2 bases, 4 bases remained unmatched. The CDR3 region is CASSRTSGGLTDTQYF. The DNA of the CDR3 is TGTGCCAGCAGTCGGACTAGCGGGGGCCTCACAGATACGCAGTATTTT.

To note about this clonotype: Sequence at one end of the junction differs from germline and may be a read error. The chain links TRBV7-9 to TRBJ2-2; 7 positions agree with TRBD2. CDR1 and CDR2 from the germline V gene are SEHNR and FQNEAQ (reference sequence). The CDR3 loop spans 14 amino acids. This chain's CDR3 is CASGISGNTGERFF. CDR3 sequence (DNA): TGTGCCAGCGGTATCAGCGGGAACACCGGGGAGCGGTTTTTT.

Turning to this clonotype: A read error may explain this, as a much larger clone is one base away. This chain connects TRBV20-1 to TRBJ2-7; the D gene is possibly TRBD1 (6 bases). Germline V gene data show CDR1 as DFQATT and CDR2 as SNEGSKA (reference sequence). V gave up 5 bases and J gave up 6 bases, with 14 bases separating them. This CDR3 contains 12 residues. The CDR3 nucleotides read TGCAGTGCTGGAAGCAGGGGTGGCGAGCAGTACTTC. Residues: CSAGSRGGEQYF.

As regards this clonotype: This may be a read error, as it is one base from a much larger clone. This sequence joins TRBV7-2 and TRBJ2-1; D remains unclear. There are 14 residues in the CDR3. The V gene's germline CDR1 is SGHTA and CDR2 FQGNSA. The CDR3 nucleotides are TGTGCCAGCAGCCTTCCTACCTTTAACAATGTGCAGTTCTTC. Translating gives CASSLPTFNNVQFF.

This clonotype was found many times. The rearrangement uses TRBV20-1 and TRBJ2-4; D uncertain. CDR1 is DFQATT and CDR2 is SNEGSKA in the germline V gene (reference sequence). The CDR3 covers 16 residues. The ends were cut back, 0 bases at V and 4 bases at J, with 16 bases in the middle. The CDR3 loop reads CSAREGSLNLKNIQYF. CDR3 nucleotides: TGCAGTGCTAGAGAAGGCTCTCTTAACTTAAAAAACATTCAGTACTTC.

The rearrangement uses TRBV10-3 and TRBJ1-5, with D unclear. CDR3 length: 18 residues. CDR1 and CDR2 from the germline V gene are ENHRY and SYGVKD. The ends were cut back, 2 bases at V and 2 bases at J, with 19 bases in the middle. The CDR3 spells CAISEPSPHVLGNQPQHF. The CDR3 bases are TGTGCCATCAGTGAGCCTTCCCCCCACGTCCTGGGCAATCAGCCCCAGCATTTT.

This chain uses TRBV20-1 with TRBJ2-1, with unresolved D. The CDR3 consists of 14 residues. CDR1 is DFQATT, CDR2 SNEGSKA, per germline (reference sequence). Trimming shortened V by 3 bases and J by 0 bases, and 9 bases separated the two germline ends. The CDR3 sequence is CSASAPSSYNEQFF. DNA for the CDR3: TGCAGTGCTAGTGCTCCTAGCTCCTACAATGAGCAGTTCTTC.

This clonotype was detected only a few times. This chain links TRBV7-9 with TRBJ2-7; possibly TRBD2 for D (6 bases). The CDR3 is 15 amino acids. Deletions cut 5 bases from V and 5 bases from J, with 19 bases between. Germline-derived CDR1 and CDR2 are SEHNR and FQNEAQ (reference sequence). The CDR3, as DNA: TGTGCCAGCAGCGCCGAGGGGCAGGGAGGCGACGAGCAGTACTTC. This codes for CASSAEGQGGDEQYF.

This chain's CDR3 is CASSVSVAGELFF. CDR3 in DNA: TGTGCCAGCAGCGTTAGTGTTGCCGGGGAGCTGTTTTTT. V usage is TRBV3-1 and J usage is TRBJ2-2; D remains ambiguous. Trimming cost V 5 bases and J 6 bases, with 10 bases left between them. Germline V lookup: CDR1 LGHDT, CDR2 YNNKEL (reference sequence). CDR3 length: 13 residues. Drawing the rest from reference TRBV3-1 and TRBJ2-2, the complete variable domain is DTAVSQTPKYLVTQMGNDKSIKCEQNLGHDTMYWYKQDSKKFLKIMFSYNNKELIINETVPNRFSPKSPDKAHLNLHINSLELGDSAVYFCASSVSVAGELFFGEGSRLTVL.

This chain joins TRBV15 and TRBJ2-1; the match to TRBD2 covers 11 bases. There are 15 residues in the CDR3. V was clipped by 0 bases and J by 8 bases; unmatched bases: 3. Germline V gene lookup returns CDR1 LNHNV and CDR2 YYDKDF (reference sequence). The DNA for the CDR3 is TGTGCCACCAGCAGAGAGGAACTAGCGGGGGATGAGCAGTTCTTC. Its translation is CATSREELAGDEQFF. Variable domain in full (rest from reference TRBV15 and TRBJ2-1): DAMVIQNPRYQVTQFGKPVTLSCSQTLNHNVMYWYQQKSSQAPKLLFHYYDKDFNNEADTPDNFQSRRPNTSFCFLDIRSPGLGDTAMYLCATSREELAGDEQFFGPGTRLTVL.

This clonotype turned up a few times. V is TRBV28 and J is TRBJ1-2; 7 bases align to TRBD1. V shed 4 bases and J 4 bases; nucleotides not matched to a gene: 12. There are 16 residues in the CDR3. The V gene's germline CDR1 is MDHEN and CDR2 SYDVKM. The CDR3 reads CASSSPPGQHLYGYTF. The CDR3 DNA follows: TGTGCCAGCAGTTCCCCCCCGGGACAGCACCTCTATGGCTACACCTTC.

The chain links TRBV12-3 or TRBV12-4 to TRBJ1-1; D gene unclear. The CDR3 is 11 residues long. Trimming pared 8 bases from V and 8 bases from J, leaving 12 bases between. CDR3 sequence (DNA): TGTGCCAGCTTAGGCGGCGGCGAAGCTTTCTTT. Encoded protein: CASLGGGEAFF.